These 31 T cell receptor beta chains share one sample of origin, sequenced in a study of blood T cells in healthy people across ages. The use of a sample-barcoded 5' primer and a J-beta primer mix characterized a second PCR of roughly 7 to 12 cycles. MiXCR was run by TCRdb on the 5' RACE reads, yielding one entry per CDR3 protein. The repertoire holds 1.5 million to 1.9 million distinct CDR3 sequences, approximately 42% seen once, with around 4% in the top ten. Sequenced input: blood. The source of these receptors is a young woman in good health.

This clonotype was seen only a few times. V and J are TRBV7-9 and TRBJ2-1; D not certain. The DNA end favors TRBJ2-7, so the J call may be wrong. The CDR3 is 17 amino acids. CDR1 is SEHNR and CDR2 is FQNEAQ in the germline V gene (reference sequence). As DNA, the CDR3 is TGTGCCAGCAGCTTAGGGTTTGCGGACCTTTTTTACAATGAGCAGTACTTC. It yields the protein CASSLGFADLFYNEQYF.

This chain uses TRBV6-5 with TRBJ2-2; TRBD1 matches at 7 bases. The CDR3 has 14 amino acids. V gave up 6 bases and J gave up 5 bases; unmatched junction bases: 6. In germline, CDR1 is MNHEY, CDR2 SVGAGI. The CDR3 region is CASRRRQGTGELFF. The CDR3 DNA sequence: TGTGCCAGCAGACGAAGACAGGGTACCGGGGAGCTGTTTTTT.

The chain has TRBV2 and TRBJ2-1; perhaps TRBD2 as D (5 bases). This CDR3 has 15 residues. Trimming pared 7 bases from V and 0 bases from J, leaving 13 bases between. The germline gives CDR1 SNHLY, CDR2 FYNNEI. CDR3 sequence (DNA): TGTGCCAGCAAGGTGGACTTCAGCTCCTACAATGAGCAGTTCTTC. It yields the protein CASKVDFSSYNEQFF. Combining the CDR3 with reference TRBV2 and TRBJ2-1 gives the whole variable domain EPEVTQTPSHQVTQMGQEVILRCVPISNHLYFYWYRQILGQKVEFLVSFYNNEISEKSEIFDDQFSVERPDGSNFTLKIRSTKLEDSAMYFCASKVDFSSYNEQFFGPGTRLTVL.

V is TRBV30 and J is TRBJ2-3, with unresolved D. V was clipped by 2 bases and J by 5 bases, with 17 bases between them. Germline V gene data show CDR1 as GTSNPN and CDR2 as SVGIG (reference sequence). The CDR3 sequence is 15 residues long. The CDR3 coding sequence is TGTGCCTGGAGTCCGGGTGATACGGGCAGAGATACGCAGTATTTT. Residues: CAWSPGDTGRDTQYF.

The CDR3 spells CASSLRQGIMNEQYF. The CDR3 coding sequence is TGTGCCAGCAGCCTACGACAGGGAATAATGAATGAGCAGTACTTC. The V gene is TRBV14, the J gene TRBJ2-7, with 7 bases lining up with TRBD1. The CDR3 consists of 15 residues. V gave up 4 bases and J gave up 7 bases; unmatched junction bases: 13. The germline V gene encodes CDR1 SGHDN and CDR2 FVKESK.

The genes are TRBV29-1 and TRBJ2-1, with a possible D match to TRBD2 (5 bases). V was clipped by 1 base and J by 0 bases, with 10 bases between them. CDR3 length equals 15 residues. In germline, CDR1 is SQVTM, CDR2 ANQGSEA. The chain's CDR3 is CSVEASGDSYNEQFF. CDR3 sequence (DNA): TGCAGCGTTGAAGCATCCGGGGACTCCTACAATGAGCAGTTCTTC.

The chain combines TRBV7-2 with TRBJ2-5, with 7 bases fitting TRBD1. Germline CDR1 and CDR2: SGHTA and FQGNSA. The CDR3 covers 13 residues. The V segment lost 2 bases and the J segment 13 bases; nucleotides outside the gene matches: 10. CDR3 in amino acids: CASSLMRGRGVYF. Written as DNA, the CDR3 is TGTGCCAGCAGCTTAATGAGGGGGCGAGGCGTGTACTTC.

This clonotype was picked up a small number of times. The genes are TRBV20-1 and TRBJ2-1; D call uncertain. The CDR3 totals 13 residues. Looked up from germline, CDR1 is DFQATT and CDR2 is SNEGSKA (reference sequence). Deletions cut 6 bases from V and 7 bases from J, with 16 bases between. The CDR3 nucleotides read TGCAGTGCAGCCCCCCCCGCGTGGAATGAGCAGTTCTTC. It translates to CSAAPPAWNEQFF.

Ten or more counts support this clonotype. This chain uses TRBV20-1 with TRBJ2-7; D possibly corresponds to TRBD1 (6 bases). The CDR3 contains 13 residues. Germline values: CDR1 DFQATT, CDR2 SNEGSKA (reference sequence). Trimming removed 2 bases from V and 6 bases from J, with 14 bases in between. In DNA, the CDR3 is TGCAGTGCTAGAAGTTTAACAGGGTTCGAGCAGTACTTC. Translated, it gives CSARSLTGFEQYF.

In its sample, this clonotype was seen many times. This chain uses TRBV4-2 with TRBJ2-1; possible D gene TRBD2, 6 bases. Trimming took 5 bases from V and 1 from J, leaving 18 bases between them. Germline assignment: CDR1 LGHNA and CDR2 YNFKEQ. The CDR3 loop spans 17 amino acids. The CDR3 loop is CASSALGAGGSYNEQFF. In nucleotides, the CDR3 is TGTGCCAGCAGCGCTCTTGGAGCCGGGGGTTCCTACAATGAGCAGTTCTTC.

The CDR3 bases are TGCGCCAGCCAAGCTTGGACAGGCGACACTGAAGCTTTCTTT. As protein: CASQAWTGDTEAFF. This rearrangement joins TRBV5-1 to TRBJ1-1; 7 positions agree with TRBD1. Per germline, CDR1 SGHRS and CDR2 YFSETQ. V was clipped by 7 bases and J by 3 bases; unmatched bases: 9. This CDR3 contains 14 residues.

The table lists this clonotype with a few counts. The CDR3 nucleotides read TGTGCCAGCAGCCAAGAGGAACTGTATTCACCCCTCCACTTT. Translating gives CASSQEELYSPLHF. The chain recombines TRBV2 with TRBJ1-6, with D unclear. The V gene's germline CDR1 is SNHLY and CDR2 FYNNEI. Trimming removed 6 bases from V and 8 bases from J, with 14 bases in between. This CDR3 has 14 amino acids. The full variable domain, in which reference TRBV2 and TRBJ1-6 provide the parts outside the CDR3, is EPEVTQTPSHQVTQMGQEVILRCVPISNHLYFYWYRQILGQKVEFLVSFYNNEISEKSEIFDDQFSVERPDGSNFTLKIRSTKLEDSAMYFCASSQEELYSPLHFGNGTRLTVT.

This clonotype appeared a few times. The gene calls are TRBV20-1 and TRBJ1-1, with D unresolved. Trimming took 6 bases from V and 1 from J, leaving 15 bases between them. This CDR3 region has 14 residues. Germline V CDR1 and CDR2: DFQATT, SNEGSKA (reference sequence). The DNA of the CDR3 is TGCAGTGCGGCTCCCGGGGAGGGGAACACTGAAGCTTTCTTT. It codes for CSAAPGEGNTEAFF.

The rearrangement uses TRBV4-1 and TRBJ2-5; 9 positions match TRBD1. The germline V gene encodes CDR1 MGHRA and CDR2 YSYEKL. This CDR3 has 16 amino acids. The V gene end was trimmed by 3 bases and the J gene end by 11 bases; junction bases not matched to a gene: 16. CDR3 sequence: CASSHNGGQGPFEQYF. In DNA, the CDR3 is TGCGCCAGCAGCCATAACGGGGGACAGGGTCCATTTGAGCAGTACTTC.

V gene TRBV6-5 combines with J gene TRBJ2-1; D possibly corresponds to TRBD2 (6 bases). Germline V gene data show CDR1 as MNHEY and CDR2 as SVGAGI. The CDR3 consists of 14 residues. Trimming took off 8 bases at V and 4 bases at J, with 15 bases between the two ends. The DNA for the CDR3 is TGTGCCAGCCGGGAGAGCGCCCTTTACAATGAGCAGTTCTTC. It translates to CASRESALYNEQFF.

The chain has TRBV6-5 and TRBJ1-2, with 8 bases identical to TRBD1. The CDR3 runs 15 residues. The V gene's germline CDR1 is MNHEY and CDR2 SVGAGI. The junction had 12 bases not matched to a gene; V was cut back by 8 bases and J by 4 bases. CDR3 DNA sequence: TGTGCCAGCTCAACGGGGACAGGCCCCAGCTATGGCTACACCTTC. This translates into CASSTGTGPSYGYTF.

The chain carries TRBV27 and TRBJ2-1; D remains unclear. Germline-derived CDR1 and CDR2 are MNHEY and SMNVEV (reference sequence). This CDR3 has 15 amino acids. Between the trimmed V and J ends, which lost 6 bases and 8 bases, there was a span of 20 bases. DNA of the CDR3: TGTGCCAGCAGCACGGAGACACGGCCAATAGATGAGCAGTTCTTC. Its protein product is CASSTETRPIDEQFF.

V and J are TRBV18 and TRBJ2-1; D remains unclear. The CDR3 is 14 amino acids. Germline values: CDR1 KGHSH, CDR2 LQKENI. V was shortened by 8 bases and J by 5 bases, with 16 bases between the two germline ends. CDR3 amino acids: CASRTGVANNEQFF. The CDR3, as DNA: TGTGCCAGCCGCACTGGCGTGGCGAACAATGAGCAGTTCTTC.

V gene TRBV5-6 combines with J gene TRBJ1-6; D is undetermined. Trimming stripped 0 bases from V and 0 bases from J, with 10 bases between. There are 17 residues in the CDR3. The V gene's germline CDR1 is SGHDT and CDR2 YYEEEE. The CDR3 protein is CASSLGVTFSYNSPLHF. CDR3 in DNA: TGTGCCAGCAGCTTGGGAGTGACTTTCTCCTATAATTCACCCCTCCACTTT. The full variable domain, rest sourced from reference TRBV5-6 and TRBJ1-6, is DAGVTQSPTHLIKTRGQQVTLRCSPKSGHDTVSWYQQALGQGPQFIFQYYEEEERQRGNFPDRFSGHQFPNYSSELNVNALLLGDSALYLCASSLGVTFSYNSPLHFGNGTRLTVT.

The chain recombines TRBV10-3 with TRBJ2-1; D is uncertain. V gave up 4 bases and J gave up 9 bases, with 10 bases separating them. CDR3 length equals 12 residues. Germline CDR1 is ENHRY and CDR2 is SYGVKD. The CDR3 DNA sequence: TGTGCCATCAGTGCCGGGCCCCCTGAGCAGTTCTTC. Amino acid sequence: CAISAGPPEQFF.

The chain has TRBV11-2 and TRBJ2-5, with D perhaps matching TRBD1 (5 bases). The end of the DNA is better explained by TRBJ2-7, so the J call may be wrong. The CDR3 is 15 amino acids. Germline V gene sequence: CDR1 SGHAT, CDR2 FQNNGV. Here the CDR3 reads CASSLDPGRINEQYF. In DNA form, the CDR3 reads TGTGCCAGCAGCTTAGATCCAGGGCGGATCAACGAGCAGTACTTC.

The chain links TRBV12-3 or TRBV12-4 to TRBJ2-7; 8 bases are a match to TRBD2. The CDR3 covers 14 residues. V gave up 2 bases and J gave up 5 bases; unmatched junction bases: 5. Here the CDR3 reads CASSLSGGGDEQYF. The CDR3 coding sequence is TGTGCCAGCAGTTTAAGCGGGGGCGGCGACGAGCAGTACTTC.

This sequence joins TRBV20-1 and TRBJ1-2; TRBD1 might be the D (5 bases). The length of the CDR3 is 13 residues. CDR1 and CDR2 from the germline V gene are DFQATT and SNEGSKA (reference sequence). V was clipped by 5 bases and J by 3 bases, with 13 bases between them. In DNA, the CDR3 is TGCAGTGCTCCGGGACGGGTGTACTATGGCTACACCTTC. This sequence encodes CSAPGRVYYGYTF.

The genes are TRBV15 and TRBJ1-5; D unclear. The CDR3 contains 15 residues. CDR1 and CDR2 (germline): LNHNV, YYDKDF (reference sequence). Trimming shortened V by 5 bases and J by 0 bases, and 11 bases separated the two germline ends. CDR3 sequence: CATSADPVSNQPQHF. DNA of the CDR3: TGTGCCACCAGCGCCGACCCCGTTAGCAATCAGCCCCAGCATTTT.

The rearrangement uses TRBV5-1 and TRBJ1-1, with D maybe TRBD1 (6 bases). Trimming shortened V by 0 bases and J by 1 base, and 10 bases separated the two germline ends. The CDR3 has 15 amino acids. Germline CDR1 is SGHRS and CDR2 is YFSETQ. CDR3 protein: CASSLDGQRNTEAFF. The CDR3 DNA reads TGCGCCAGCAGCTTGGACGGACAGCGGAACACTGAAGCTTTCTTT.

V usage is TRBV12-3 or TRBV12-4 and J usage is TRBJ2-7; D gene uncertain. The CDR3 extends over 17 amino acids. V gave up 3 bases and J gave up 7 bases, with 25 bases separating them. The chain's CDR3 is CASSLDPWEHSYNEQYF. CDR3 coding DNA: TGTGCCAGCAGTTTGGATCCCTGGGAACACTCCTACAATGAGCAGTACTTC.

This clonotype was detected ten times or more. In DNA, the CDR3 is TGTGCCAGCAGCGTAGGACAGATGAACACTGAAGCTTTCTTT. As protein: CASSVGQMNTEAFF. The gene calls are TRBV9 and TRBJ1-1; possibly TRBD1 for D (5 bases). The CDR3 is 14 residues long. The germline V gene has CDR1 SGDLS and CDR2 YYNGEE. V was cut by 0 bases and J by 0 bases, with 6 bases left in between.

The CDR3 region is CASSSALYSNQPQHF. CDR3 nucleotide sequence: TGTGCCAGCAGTTCTGCGCTCTATAGCAATCAGCCCCAGCATTTT. The rearrangement links TRBV28 to TRBJ1-5, with D unresolved. Germline V gene data show CDR1 as MDHEN and CDR2 as SYDVKM. CDR3 size: 15 residues. V was cut by 4 bases and J by 0 bases, with 10 bases left in between.

This clonotype was recorded a few times. Mismatch with germline at one junction end may stem from a read error. V gene TRBV6-6 combines with J gene TRBJ1-5, with D perhaps matching TRBD1 (6 bases). Germline assignment: CDR1 MNHNY and CDR2 SVGAGI (reference sequence). This CDR3 is built from 14 residues. Here the CDR3 DNA reads TGTGCCAGCAGGACACAGGGTAGCAATCAGCACCAGCATTTT. Its protein is CASRTQGSNQHQHF.

This chain uses TRBV6-4 with TRBJ2-1; possible D gene TRBD2, 5 bases. Germline CDR1 and CDR2: MRHNA and SNTAGT. V was shortened by 5 bases and J by 7 bases, with 15 bases between the two germline ends. There are 14 residues in the CDR3. The CDR3 region is CASSKRFPGNEQFF. In nucleotides, the CDR3 is TGTGCCAGCAGTAAGCGTTTTCCGGGAAATGAGCAGTTCTTC.

This clonotype was detected only a few times. This chain uses TRBV20-1 with TRBJ2-1, with 8 positions matching TRBD1. This CDR3 is built from 16 residues. J was trimmed by 2 bases and V by 2 bases; bases with no gene match: 8. The germline CDR1 and CDR2 sequences are DFQATT and SNEGSKA (reference sequence). The CDR3 reads CSARFHRDRPYNEQFF. CDR3 DNA sequence: TGCAGTGCTAGATTTCACCGGGACAGGCCCTACAATGAGCAGTTCTTC.